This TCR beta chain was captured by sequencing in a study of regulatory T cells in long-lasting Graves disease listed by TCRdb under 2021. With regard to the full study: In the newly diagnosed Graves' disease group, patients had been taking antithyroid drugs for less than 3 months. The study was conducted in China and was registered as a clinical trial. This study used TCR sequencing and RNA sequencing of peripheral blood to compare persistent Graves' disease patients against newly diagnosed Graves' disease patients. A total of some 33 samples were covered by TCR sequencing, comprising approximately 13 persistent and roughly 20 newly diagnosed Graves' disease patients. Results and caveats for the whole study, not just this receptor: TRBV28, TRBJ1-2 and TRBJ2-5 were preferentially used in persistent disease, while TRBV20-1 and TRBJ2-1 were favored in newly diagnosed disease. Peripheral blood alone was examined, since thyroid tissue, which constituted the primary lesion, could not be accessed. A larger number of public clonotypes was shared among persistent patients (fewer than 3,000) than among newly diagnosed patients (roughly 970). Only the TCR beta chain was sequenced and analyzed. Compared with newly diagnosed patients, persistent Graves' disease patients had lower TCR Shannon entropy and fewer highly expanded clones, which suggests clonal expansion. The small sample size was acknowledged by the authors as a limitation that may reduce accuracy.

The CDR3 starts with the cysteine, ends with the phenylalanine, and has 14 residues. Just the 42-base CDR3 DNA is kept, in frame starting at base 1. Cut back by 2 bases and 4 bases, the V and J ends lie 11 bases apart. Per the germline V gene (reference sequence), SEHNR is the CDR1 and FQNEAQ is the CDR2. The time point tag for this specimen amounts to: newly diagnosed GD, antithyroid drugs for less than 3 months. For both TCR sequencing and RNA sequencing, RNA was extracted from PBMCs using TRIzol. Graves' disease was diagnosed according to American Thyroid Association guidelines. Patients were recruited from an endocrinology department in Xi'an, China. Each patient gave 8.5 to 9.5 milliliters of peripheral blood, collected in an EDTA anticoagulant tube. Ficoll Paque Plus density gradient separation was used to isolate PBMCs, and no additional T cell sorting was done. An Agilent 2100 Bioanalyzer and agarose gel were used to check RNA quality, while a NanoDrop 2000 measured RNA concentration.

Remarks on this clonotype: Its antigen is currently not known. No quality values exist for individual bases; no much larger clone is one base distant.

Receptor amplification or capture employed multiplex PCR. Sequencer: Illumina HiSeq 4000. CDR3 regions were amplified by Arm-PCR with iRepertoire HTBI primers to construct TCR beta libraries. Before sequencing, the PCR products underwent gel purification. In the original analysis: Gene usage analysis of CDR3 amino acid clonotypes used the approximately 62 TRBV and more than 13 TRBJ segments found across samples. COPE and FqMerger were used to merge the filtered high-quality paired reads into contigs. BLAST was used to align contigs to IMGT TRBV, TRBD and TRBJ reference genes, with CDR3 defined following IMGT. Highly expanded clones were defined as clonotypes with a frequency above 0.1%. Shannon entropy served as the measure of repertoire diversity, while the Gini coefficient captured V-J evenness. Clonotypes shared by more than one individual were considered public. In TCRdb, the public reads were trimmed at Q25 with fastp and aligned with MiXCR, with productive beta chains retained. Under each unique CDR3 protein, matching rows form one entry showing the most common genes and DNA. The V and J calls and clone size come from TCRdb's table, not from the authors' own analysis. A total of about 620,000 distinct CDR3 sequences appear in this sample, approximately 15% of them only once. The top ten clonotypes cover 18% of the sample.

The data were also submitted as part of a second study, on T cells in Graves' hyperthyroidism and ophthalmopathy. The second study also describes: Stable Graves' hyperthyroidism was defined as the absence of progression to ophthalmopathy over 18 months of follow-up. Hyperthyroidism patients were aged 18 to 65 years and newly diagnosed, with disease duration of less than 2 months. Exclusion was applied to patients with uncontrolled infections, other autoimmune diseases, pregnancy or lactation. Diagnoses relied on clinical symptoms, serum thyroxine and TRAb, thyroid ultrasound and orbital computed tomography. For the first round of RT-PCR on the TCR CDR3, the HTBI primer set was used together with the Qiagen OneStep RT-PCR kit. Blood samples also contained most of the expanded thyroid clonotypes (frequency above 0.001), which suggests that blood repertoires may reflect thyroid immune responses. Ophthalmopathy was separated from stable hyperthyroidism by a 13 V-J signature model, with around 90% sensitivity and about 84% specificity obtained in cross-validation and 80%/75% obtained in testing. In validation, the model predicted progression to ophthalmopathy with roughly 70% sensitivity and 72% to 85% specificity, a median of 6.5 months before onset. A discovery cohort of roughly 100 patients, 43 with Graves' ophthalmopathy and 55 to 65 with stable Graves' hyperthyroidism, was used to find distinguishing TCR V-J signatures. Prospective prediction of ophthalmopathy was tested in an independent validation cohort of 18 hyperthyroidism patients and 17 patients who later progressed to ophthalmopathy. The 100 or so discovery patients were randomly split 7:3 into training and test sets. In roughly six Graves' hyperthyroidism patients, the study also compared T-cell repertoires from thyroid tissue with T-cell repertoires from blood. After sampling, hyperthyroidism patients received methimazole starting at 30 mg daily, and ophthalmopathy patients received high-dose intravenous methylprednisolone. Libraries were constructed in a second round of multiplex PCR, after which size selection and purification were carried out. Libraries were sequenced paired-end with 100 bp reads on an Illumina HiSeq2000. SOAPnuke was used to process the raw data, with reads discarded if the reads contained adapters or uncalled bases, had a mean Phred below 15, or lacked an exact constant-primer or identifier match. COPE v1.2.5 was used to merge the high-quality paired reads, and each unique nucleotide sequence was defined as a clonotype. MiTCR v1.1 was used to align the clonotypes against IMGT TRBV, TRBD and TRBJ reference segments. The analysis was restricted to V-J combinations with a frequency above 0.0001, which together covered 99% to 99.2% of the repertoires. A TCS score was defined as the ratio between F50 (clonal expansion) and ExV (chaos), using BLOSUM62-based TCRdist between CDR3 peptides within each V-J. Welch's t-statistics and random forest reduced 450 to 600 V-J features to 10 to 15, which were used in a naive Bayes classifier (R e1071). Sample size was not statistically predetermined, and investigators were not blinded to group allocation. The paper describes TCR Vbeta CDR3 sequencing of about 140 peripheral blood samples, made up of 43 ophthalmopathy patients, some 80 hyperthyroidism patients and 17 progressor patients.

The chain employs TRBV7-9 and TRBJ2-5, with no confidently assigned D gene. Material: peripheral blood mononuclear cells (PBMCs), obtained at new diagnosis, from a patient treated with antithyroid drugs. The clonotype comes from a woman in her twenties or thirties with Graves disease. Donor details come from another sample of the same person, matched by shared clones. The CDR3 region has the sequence CASSLKQLPETQYF. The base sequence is TGTGCCAGCAGCTTAAAACAGCTCCCAGAGACCCAGTACTTC.